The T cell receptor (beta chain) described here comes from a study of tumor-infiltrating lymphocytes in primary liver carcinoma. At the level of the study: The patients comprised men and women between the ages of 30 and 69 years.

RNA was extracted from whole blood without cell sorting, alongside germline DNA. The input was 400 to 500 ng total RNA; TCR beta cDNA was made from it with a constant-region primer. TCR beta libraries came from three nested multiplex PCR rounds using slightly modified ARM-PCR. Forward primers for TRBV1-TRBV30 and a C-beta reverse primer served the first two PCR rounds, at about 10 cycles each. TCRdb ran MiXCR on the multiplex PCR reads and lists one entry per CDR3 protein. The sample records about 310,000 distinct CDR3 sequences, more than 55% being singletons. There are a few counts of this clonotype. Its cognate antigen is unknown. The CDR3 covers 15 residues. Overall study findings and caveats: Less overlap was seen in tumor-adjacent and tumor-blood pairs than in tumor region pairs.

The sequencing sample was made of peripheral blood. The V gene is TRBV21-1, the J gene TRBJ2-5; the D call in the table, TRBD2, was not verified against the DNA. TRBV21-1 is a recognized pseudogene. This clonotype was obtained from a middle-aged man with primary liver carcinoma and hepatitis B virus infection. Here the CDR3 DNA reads TGTGCCAGCAGCAAAGTCTATGAGGGAGGAGAGACCCAGTACTTC. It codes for CASSKVYEGGETQYF.